These 29 T cell receptor beta chains were all obtained from the same sample, sequenced in a study of blood T cell repertoires in COVID-19. Libraries were prepared by immunoSEQ multiplex PCR; TCRdb keeps only in-frame clonotypes and omits some of them. The sample has 120,000 to 150,000 clones, about 87% seen once; the top ten hold less than 45%. The sample was peripheral blood. Receptors originate from a man aged 50 to 60 who had recovered from COVID-19.

V usage is TRBV6-5 and J usage is TRBJ1-4, with D perhaps matching TRBD1 (6 bases). Germline V gene lookup returns CDR1 MNHEY and CDR2 SVGAGI. V lost 5 bases, J lost 3 bases, and 13 bases lay in between. CDR3 length equals 15 residues. In DNA, the CDR3 is TGTGCCAGCAGTCCCAACGAGGGGGCTAATGAAAAACTGTTTTTT. This codes for CASSPNEGANEKLFF.

The J gene is TRBJ2-5, the V gene TRBV10-3; D might be TRBD2 (5 bases). Germline assignment: CDR1 ENHRY and CDR2 SYGVKD. This CDR3 has 14 amino acids. Trimming stripped 4 bases from V and 5 bases from J, with 14 bases between. CDR3 region: CAISGGLARETQYF. The CDR3 nucleotides read TGTGCCATCAGTGGCGGGCTAGCACGGGAGACCCAGTACTTC.

This chain uses TRBV7-2 with TRBJ2-5; D call uncertain. Germline V gene sequence: CDR1 SGHTA, CDR2 FQGNSA. V lost 5 bases, J lost 0 bases, and 4 bases lay in between. This CDR3 comprises 12 residues. The DNA for the CDR3 is TGTGCCAGCAGCCCAAACCAAGAGACCCAGTACTTC. Translating gives CASSPNQETQYF.

The rearrangement joins TRBV20-1 to TRBJ2-2; D may be TRBD2 (7 bases). CDR3 length: 17 residues. The V end lost 3 bases, the J end lost 2 bases, and 19 bases lay between the germline ends. CDR1 is DFQATT, CDR2 SNEGSKA, per germline (reference sequence). CDR3 in DNA: TGCAGTGCTAGTGTTCGGGGGGCGAGCGGTAACACCGGGGAGCTGTTTTTT. Protein sequence: CSASVRGASGNTGELFF.

This clone was counted once. The chain has TRBV19 and TRBJ2-7; 9 bases map to TRBD1. V lost 7 bases to trimming and J lost 4 bases; unmatched junction nucleotides: 5. Germline CDR1 reads LNHDA; CDR2 reads SQIVND (reference sequence). There are 13 residues in the CDR3. CDR3: CASTGQGNYEQYF. The CDR3 bases are TGTGCCAGTACGGGACAGGGTAATTACGAGCAGTACTTC. Variable domain in full (rest from reference TRBV19 and TRBJ2-7): DGGITQSPKYLFRKEGQNVTLSCEQNLNHDAMYWYRQDPGQGLRLIYYSQIVNDFQKGDIAEGYSVSREKKESFPLTVTSAQKNPTAFYLCASTGQGNYEQYFGPGTRLTVT.

The V and J genes are TRBV19 and TRBJ1-2; 7 bases map to TRBD1. This CDR3 region has 12 residues. J was trimmed by 6 bases and V by 7 bases; bases with no gene match: 5. Germline V gene lookup returns CDR1 LNHDA and CDR2 SQIVND (reference sequence). CDR3 protein: CASTGGIDGYTF. CDR3 in DNA: TGTGCCAGTACAGGGGGAATTGATGGCTACACCTTC.

The J gene is TRBJ2-7, the V gene TRBV6-2 or TRBV6-3; TRBD2 matches 8 bases. Germline V CDR1 and CDR2: MNHEY, SVGEGT. CDR3 size: 14 residues. V was pared by 2 bases and J by 5 bases, with 5 bases of the junction left unmatched. CDR3 in amino acids: CASSYGGGQDEQYF. In DNA, the CDR3 is TGTGCCAGCAGTTACGGCGGGGGGCAGGACGAGCAGTACTTC.

The V gene is TRBV3-1 (or the pseudogene TRBV3-2), the J gene TRBJ1-2; D is ambiguous. Germline-derived CDR1 and CDR2 are LGHDT and YNNKEL (reference sequence). Trimming took off 0 bases at V and 7 bases at J, with 6 bases between the two ends. This CDR3 contains 12 residues. CDR3 in DNA: TGTGCCAGCAGCCAAGACGTCTTTGGCTACACCTTC. It specifies CASSQDVFGYTF.

This sequence joins TRBV11-2 and TRBJ1-3; TRBD1 is a possible D gene (6 bases). Germline V gene data show CDR1 as SGHAT and CDR2 as FQNNGV. The CDR3 runs to 16 residues. The ends were cut back, 5 bases at V and 0 bases at J, with 14 bases in the middle. CDR3 protein: CASSTHGQHSGNTIYF. The CDR3 DNA reads TGTGCCAGCAGCACCCATGGACAGCACTCTGGAAACACCATATATTTT.

This clone was seen a single time. The rearrangement links TRBV15 to TRBJ2-7, with 8 bases that match TRBD2. After removal of 2 bases from V and 2 bases from J, the junction contained 11 bases not matched to a gene. In germline, CDR1 is LNHNV, CDR2 YYDKDF (reference sequence). The CDR3 runs to 17 residues. The CDR3 is CATSRSGGEFLPYEQYF. The CDR3 DNA sequence: TGTGCCACCAGCAGATCCGGGGGGGAATTCCTCCCCTACGAGCAGTACTTC.

DNA of the CDR3: TGTGCCAGCAGCCGGAAGACAGGGCTGGGCACTGAAGCTTTCTTT. Its translation is CASSRKTGLGTEAFF. The rearrangement uses TRBV16 and TRBJ1-1, with 7 bases aligning to TRBD1. J was trimmed by 4 bases and V by 4 bases; bases with no gene match: 9. Germline assignment: CDR1 KGHSY and CDR2 FQNENV. The CDR3 contains 15 residues.

The chain employs TRBV4-3 and TRBJ2-1, with D possibly TRBD2 on 6 matching bases. Per germline, CDR1 LGHNA and CDR2 YSLEER. V was trimmed by 8 bases and J by 0 bases, leaving 11 bases between them. The CDR3 totals 14 residues. CDR3 sequence: CASGGESSYNEQFF. In DNA form, the CDR3 reads TGCGCCAGCGGCGGGGAGAGCTCCTACAATGAGCAGTTCTTC.

The chain combines TRBV3-1 (or the pseudogene TRBV3-2) with TRBJ2-3; TRBD2 agrees at 7 bases. Per the germline V gene, CDR1 is LGHDT and CDR2 is YNNKEL (reference sequence). The CDR3 is made up of 16 amino acids. V dropped 6 bases and J dropped 0; count of bases not matched to a gene: 9. CDR3 residues: CASRPGAGLSTDTQYF. The CDR3 bases are TGTGCCAGCAGACCCGGAGCGGGGCTAAGCACAGATACGCAGTATTTT.

The chain's CDR3 is CASSHLRREAFF. CDR3 sequence (DNA): TGTGCCAGCAGTCACCTCCGGCGGGAAGCTTTCTTT. The genes are TRBV6-2 or TRBV6-3 and TRBJ1-1; D unclear. The CDR3 covers 12 residues. The V end lost 5 bases, the J end lost 8 bases, and 12 bases lay between the germline ends. The germline V gene encodes CDR1 MNHEY and CDR2 SVGEGT.

The chain employs TRBV5-6 and TRBJ2-5; 7 nucleotides align to TRBD1. CDR3 length equals 16 residues. CDR1 is SGHDT, CDR2 YYEEEE, per germline. The V segment lost 4 bases and the J segment 5 bases; nucleotides outside the gene matches: 14. CDR3 protein: CASSNDPSTGIETQYF. The DNA of the CDR3 is TGTGCCAGCAGCAATGACCCCTCGACAGGGATCGAGACCCAGTACTTC.

V gene TRBV7-8 combines with J gene TRBJ2-5; D not certain. CDR1 and CDR2 from the germline V gene are SGHVS and FQNEAQ. Trimming took 2 bases from V and 5 from J, leaving 6 bases between them. CDR3 length: 12 residues. Here the CDR3 DNA reads TGTGCCAGCAGCTTAAGCTGGGAGACCCAGTACTTC. Its protein product is CASSLSWETQYF. The whole variable domain, filled in from reference TRBV7-8 and TRBJ2-5, reads GAGVSQSPRYKVAKRGQDVALRCDPISGHVSLFWYQQALGQGPEFLTYFQNEAQLDKSGLPSDRFFAERPEGSVSTLKIQRTQQEDSAVYLCASSLSWETQYFGPGTRLLVL.

The chain couples TRBV7-6 to TRBJ1-2; 7 bases are a match to TRBD1. J lost 0 bases, V lost 5 bases, and 6 bases had no gene match. The CDR3 runs to 15 residues. The germline V gene has CDR1 SGHVS and CDR2 FNYEAQ. In nucleotides, the CDR3 is TGTGCCAGCAGCAACGGACAGGACCCTAACTATGGCTACACCTTC. This encodes CASSNGQDPNYGYTF. Full variable domain (outside the CDR3, taken from reference TRBV7-6 and TRBJ1-2): GAGVSQSPRYKVTKRGQDVALRCDPISGHVSLYWYRQALGQGPEFLTYFNYEAQQDKSGLPNDRFSAERPEGSISTLTIQRTEQRDSAMYRCASSNGQDPNYGYTFGSGTRLTVV.

The chain carries TRBV7-2 and TRBJ2-2; the match to TRBD1 covers 7 bases. CDR1 is SGHTA and CDR2 is FQGNSA in the germline V gene. V lost 4 bases to trimming and J lost 6 bases; unmatched junction nucleotides: 5. The CDR3 is 14 residues long. For the CDR3, the DNA is TGTGCCAGCAGCTCGCAGGGGGTTGCCGGGGAGCTGTTTTTT. This gives the protein CASSSQGVAGELFF.

V usage is TRBV7-2 and J usage is TRBJ1-1, with 7 bases that match TRBD1. This CDR3 region has 14 residues. The V gene end was trimmed by 7 bases and the J gene end by 6 bases; junction bases not matched to a gene: 11. Germline CDR1 is SGHTA and CDR2 is FQGNSA. Here the CDR3 DNA reads TGTGCCAGCACCCGCCGAACAGGGGTCCCTGAAGCTTTCTTT. Amino acid sequence: CASTRRTGVPEAFF.

V is TRBV5-4 and J is TRBJ2-5, with D maybe TRBD2 (6 bases). Trimming took 4 bases from V and 3 from J, leaving 13 bases between them. This CDR3 has 14 amino acids. The germline V gene has CDR1 SGHNT and CDR2 YYREEE (reference sequence). The CDR3 loop reads CASSQWTGEETQYF. CDR3 bases: TGTGCCAGCAGCCAATGGACGGGGGAAGAGACCCAGTACTTC.

The chain couples TRBV5-6 to TRBJ2-1; D perhaps matches TRBD2 (5 bases). In germline, CDR1 is SGHDT, CDR2 YYEEEE. The CDR3 is 14 amino acids. The V and J ends lost 7 bases and 0 bases respectively, with 11 bases between them. The CDR3 DNA follows: TGTGCCAGCGGATTAGGGAGCTCCTACAATGAGCAGTTCTTC. It is translated as CASGLGSSYNEQFF.

This chain connects TRBV4-1 to TRBJ1-6, with no clear D. The germline CDR1 and CDR2 sequences are MGHRA and YSYEKL. With 0 bases removed from V and 0 bases from J, the gap between germline ends came to 18 bases. This CDR3 contains 20 residues. The DNA for the CDR3 is TGCGCCAGCAGCCAAGATAGTGGTAGAGGGTCGAGCTCCTATAATTCACCCCTCCACTTT. This encodes CASSQDSGRGSSSYNSPLHF.

The chain links TRBV11-2 to TRBJ2-2, with D tentatively TRBD2 (6 bases). The germline CDR1 and CDR2 sequences are SGHAT and FQNNGV. V lost 7 bases, J lost 7 bases, and 16 bases lay in between. The CDR3 covers 14 residues. CDR3 sequence: CASTLWRGGGELFF. The CDR3 DNA is TGTGCCAGCACCCTGTGGAGGGGTGGCGGGGAGCTGTTTTTT. The entire variable domain, with the rest obtained from reference TRBV11-2 and TRBJ2-2, is as follows: EAGVAQSPRYKIIEKRQSVAFWCNPISGHATLYWYQQILGQGPKLLIQFQNNGVVDDSQLPKDRFSAERLKGVDSTLKIQPAKLEDSAVYLCASTLWRGGGELFFGEGSRLTVL.

V is TRBV19 and J is TRBJ1-1, with D possibly TRBD1 on 6 matching bases. The CDR3 runs to 15 residues. Per the germline V gene, CDR1 is LNHDA and CDR2 is SQIVND (reference sequence). The germline V and J ends were trimmed by 3 bases and 5 bases, with 16 bases remaining between them. The CDR3 spells CASSIPLQGRTEAFF. Written as DNA, the CDR3 is TGTGCCAGTAGTATCCCCCTGCAGGGGAGAACTGAAGCTTTCTTT.

V is TRBV9 and J is TRBJ2-6; 7 bases are shared with TRBD1. V lost 4 bases and J lost 0; bases outside the gene matches: 7. The CDR3 has 17 residues. CDR1 is SGDLS and CDR2 is YYNGEE in the germline V gene. This chain's CDR3 is CASSRGQINSGANVLTF. The CDR3 DNA sequence: TGTGCCAGCAGCAGGGGACAGATAAACTCTGGGGCCAACGTCCTGACTTTC. The full variable domain, with the rest looked up from reference TRBV9 and TRBJ2-6, is DSGVTQTPKHLITATGQRVTLRCSPRSGDLSVYWYQQSLDQGLQFLIQYYNGEERAKGNILERFSAQQFPDLHSELNLSSLELGDSALYFCASSRGQINSGANVLTFGAGSRLTVL.

Concerning this clone: A junction boundary mismatches the germline segment, possibly from a read error. The chain combines TRBV6-5 with TRBJ1-6; 7 bases agree with TRBD1. Germline V gene data show CDR1 as MNHEY and CDR2 as SVGAGI. The CDR3 loop spans 15 amino acids. Here the CDR3 DNA reads TGTGCCAGCAGCCGACAGACAGGGTATACTTCACCCCTCCACTTT. Its protein product is CASSRQTGYTSPLHF.

This chain links TRBV6-5 with TRBJ2-7, with D perhaps matching TRBD1 (5 bases). V was shortened by 8 bases and J by 2 bases, with 10 bases between the two germline ends. This CDR3 is 12 amino acids long. Germline lookup yields CDR1 MNHEY and CDR2 SVGAGI. CDR3 in DNA: TGTGCCAGCTTGGGCAGGGCCTACGAGCAGTACTTC. It codes for CASLGRAYEQYF.

V gene TRBV5-1 combines with J gene TRBJ2-2; D is perhaps TRBD2 (6 bases). Germline values: CDR1 SGHRS, CDR2 YFSETQ. Trimming stripped 1 base from V and 1 base from J, with 11 bases between. The CDR3 spans 16 residues. Here the CDR3 reads CASSLNLAQNTGELFF. The CDR3 bases are TGCGCCAGCAGCTTGAATCTAGCGCAGAACACCGGGGAGCTGTTTTTT.

The chain links TRBV9 to TRBJ1-6; 7 bases agree with TRBD1. V was pared by 3 bases and J by 7 bases, with 7 bases of the junction left unmatched. The CDR3 covers 15 residues. CDR1 is SGDLS and CDR2 is YYNGEE in the germline V gene. The CDR3 sequence is CASSEEGGINSPLHF. CDR3 DNA: TGTGCCAGCAGCGAGGAAGGGGGCATCAATTCACCCCTCCACTTT.